The T cell receptor (beta chain) under discussion was sequenced for a study of OX40 agonist ivuxolimab in advanced cancers. Blood specimens came from baseline, cycle 4 day 1, and cycle 7 day 1. The CDR3 has 10 residues. Concerning this clone: Its antigen is undetermined.

The study, taken as a whole, reports: By week 6 at 0.1 to 3.0 mg/kg, blood CD4+ and CD8+ T cells had expanded clonally. Average numbers of expanded clones were greater in CD8+ T cells than in CD4+.

The data were produced by immunoSEQ multiplex PCR, yet TCRdb's version contains in-frame clones alone and is incomplete. The sample shows 57,000 or so clones, around 83% of them seen only once. The sample here was CD4+ or CD8+ T cells sorted from blood, taken in a trial of the OX40 agonist ivuxolimab. This chain uses TRBV12-2 with TRBJ1-5. TRBV12-2 is a pseudogene. The source is an adult with an advanced solid tumor such as melanoma, head and neck, liver or kidney cancer. The CDR3 nucleotides read TGTGCAAGTCGCGGTAAGCCCCAGCATTTT. It encodes CASRGKPQHF.